The present T cell receptor (beta chain) was sequenced within a study of OX40 agonist ivuxolimab in advanced cancers. On the study more broadly: At approximately 83% male, the cohort had a mean age of approximately 64 years, ranging from roughly 20 to 85.

TCRdb's copy holds only in-frame clones and misses some; the assay was immunoSEQ multiplex PCR. The sample lists 80,000 to 100,000 clones; about 92% were seen once. Excluded were patients having autoimmune disease history or systemic immunosuppression. Trimming pared 6 bases from V and 1 base from J, leaving 13 bases between. The CDR3 spans 15 residues. Germline loops: CDR1 SGHAT, CDR2 FQNNGV. This TCR came from an adult with an advanced solid tumor such as melanoma, head and neck, liver or kidney cancer. The chain joins TRBV11-2 to TRBJ2-1; D is ambiguous. The source material was CD4+ or CD8+ T cells sorted from blood, sampled in a trial of the OX40 agonist ivuxolimab. In DNA, the CDR3 is TGTGCCAGCAGTTCCAGGTGGGGATCCTACAATGAGCAGTTCTTC. Its translation is CASSSRWGSYNEQFF.